The text below deals with one T cell receptor beta chain. This entry comes from a study of blood T cell repertoires in COVID-19. Assay: immunoSEQ multiplex PCR; the TCRdb copy retains only in-frame clones and omits some. The table lists about 120,000 clones, about 88% of them singletons, with 1.2% in the top ten. CDR1 SNHLY and CDR2 FYNNEI come from the germline V gene. Trimming took 8 bases from V and 6 from J, leaving 17 bases between them. This CDR3 is built from 14 residues. What was sequenced was peripheral blood. This chain joins TRBV2 and TRBJ1-5, with a tentative D call TRBD1 (6 bases). This TCR was recovered from a woman of 80 years or more with acute or convalescent COVID-19. CDR3 sequence: CASRQDPTIQPQHF. The CDR3 DNA is TGTGCCAGCCGACAGGACCCCACAATTCAGCCCCAGCATTTT.